Each of the 19 T cell receptor beta chains below was sequenced from the same sample in a study of T cell repertoires in cytomegalovirus infection. TCRdb passed the reads through MiXCR, listing each CDR3 protein once. The table lists 130,000 or so distinct CDR3 sequences, roughly 6% of them singletons. The material sequenced was PBMCs. All receptors derive from a human donor in good health (CMV status not recorded). Some clones in this sample may be carry-over from other donors' samples.

Many counts were recorded for this clonotype. The V call is TRBV7-2, the J call TRBJ2-3; 13 nucleotides line up with TRBD2. The CDR3 sequence is 16 residues long. The V segment lost 5 bases and the J segment 6 bases; nucleotides outside the gene matches: 8. Per the germline V gene, CDR1 is SGHTA and CDR2 is FQGNSA. CDR3 in amino acids: CASSGGLAGTVDTQYF. DNA of the CDR3: TGTGCCAGCAGCGGGGGACTAGCGGGGACGGTGGATACGCAGTATTTT.

V is TRBV20-1 and J is TRBJ1-5; D is ambiguous. Trimming left V 6 bases short and J 0 bases short, with 12 bases between. The length of the CDR3 is 14 residues. Germline lookup yields CDR1 DFQATT and CDR2 SNEGSKA (reference sequence). The CDR3 nucleotides are TGCAGTGCCGGCGGGAGACTTAGCAATCAGCCCCAGCATTTT. This encodes CSAGGRLSNQPQHF.

This clonotype was counted ten times or more. CDR3 amino acids: CASSTQGPVADTQYF. DNA of the CDR3: TGTGCCAGCAGTACGCAGGGTCCTGTGGCAGATACGCAGTATTTT. The genes are TRBV27 and TRBJ2-3, with D possibly TRBD1 on 5 matching bases. The V and J ends lost 5 bases and 4 bases respectively, with 16 bases between them. The V gene's germline CDR1 is MNHEY and CDR2 SMNVEV (reference sequence). This CDR3 has 15 amino acids.

This clonotype was counted at least ten times. The chain uses TRBV7-2 and TRBJ1-4; D remains ambiguous. The V end was cut by 2 bases, the J end by 6 bases, with 4 bases between. The CDR3 sequence is 12 residues long. In germline, CDR1 is SGHTA, CDR2 FQGNSA. The CDR3 sequence: CASSLYDEKLFF. The CDR3 bases are TGTGCCAGCAGCTTATACGATGAAAAACTGTTTTTT.

This clonotype was observed many times. This chain connects TRBV7-2 to TRBJ2-3, with 7 bases identical to TRBD2. This CDR3 region has 14 residues. Looked up from germline, CDR1 is SGHTA and CDR2 is FQGNSA. The V and J ends lost 6 bases and 3 bases, in that order; junction bases with no gene match: 6. The CDR3 DNA follows: TGTGCCAGCAGACCGGGACTAAGTACAGATACGCAGTATTTT. It codes for CASRPGLSTDTQYF.

In this sample, this clonotype turned up a few times. The chain recombines TRBV23-1 with TRBJ2-1, with D possibly matching TRBD1 (6 bases). TRBV23-1 is assigned to the ORF class and has an uncertain function. The CDR3 has 11 residues. Trimming removed 6 bases from V and 9 bases from J, with 9 bases in between. CDR3 loop: CASRQGTEQFF. The CDR3 nucleotides read TGCGCCAGCAGACAGGGAACTGAGCAGTTCTTC.

This clonotype was detected many times. V gene TRBV7-9 combines with J gene TRBJ2-1; 10 bases agree with TRBD1. The V segment lost 3 bases and the J segment 3 bases; nucleotides outside the gene matches: 2. Germline CDR1 and CDR2: SEHNR and FQNEAQ (reference sequence). The CDR3 runs 15 residues. Written as DNA, the CDR3 is TGTGCCAGCAGCTTTGGGACAGGGGTCTACAATGAGCAGTTCTTC. Protein sequence: CASSFGTGVYNEQFF.

This clonotype was counted many times. Sequence at one end of the junction differs from germline and may be a read error. The CDR3: CASSLAGTASTDTQYF. DNA for the CDR3: TGTGCCAGCAGCCTAGCCGGGACTGCTAGCACAGATACGCAGTATTTT. V usage is TRBV7-2 and J usage is TRBJ2-3, with D perhaps matching TRBD2 (6 bases). CDR1 is SGHTA, CDR2 FQGNSA, per germline. CDR3 length: 16 residues.

This clonotype was observed at least ten times. The V call is TRBV12-3 or TRBV12-4, the J call TRBJ2-3, with D perhaps matching TRBD2 (6 bases). The CDR3 has 12 amino acids. V lost 6 bases and J lost 4, with 8 bases in between. CDR3 sequence (DNA): TGTGCCAGCAGACTAGCCGCAGATACGCAGTATTTT. It codes for CASRLAADTQYF.

A remark on this clonotype: A much larger clone differs by one base, so this may be a read error. This chain joins TRBV6-6 and TRBJ2-1, with D perhaps being TRBD1 or TRBD2 (5 bases each). CDR3 length equals 15 residues. Trimming cost V 6 bases and J 6 bases, with 18 bases left between them. Germline loops: CDR1 MNHNY, CDR2 SVGAGI (reference sequence). The CDR3 here is CASSLIGRRGNEQFF. The DNA of the CDR3 is TGTGCCAGCAGCCTAATAGGGAGAAGGGGCAATGAGCAGTTCTTC.

At least ten counts were recorded for this clonotype. This chain links TRBV7-2 with TRBJ1-6; the D is unclear. The CDR3 contains 14 residues. The germline V gene encodes CDR1 SGHTA and CDR2 FQGNSA. V was shortened by 6 bases and J by 7 bases, with 13 bases between the two germline ends. The CDR3 sequence: CASRPLGTNSPLHF. CDR3 DNA: TGTGCCAGCAGACCTCTGGGAACGAATTCACCCCTCCACTTT.

This chain links TRBV7-9 with TRBJ2-1; 10 bases align to TRBD1. Germline assignment: CDR1 SEHNR and CDR2 FQNEAQ (reference sequence). The CDR3 contains 14 residues. The trim removed 5 bases at V and 5 bases at J, leaving 3 bases unmatched. CDR3 coding DNA: TGTGCCAGCAGCCTGGACAGGGGGGACAATGAGCAGTTCTTC. As protein: CASSLDRGDNEQFF.

J is TRBJ2-2 and V is TRBV19, with 8 nucleotides matching TRBD2. Trimming removed 5 bases from V and 4 bases from J; junction bases left unmatched: 15. Per germline, CDR1 LNHDA and CDR2 SQIVND (reference sequence). This CDR3 has 18 residues. CDR3 loop: CASSLRAGAFTPTGELFF. The DNA for the CDR3 is TGTGCCAGTAGTCTCCGAGCGGGGGCGTTCACCCCCACCGGGGAGCTGTTTTTT. Full variable domain (missing parts from reference TRBV19 and TRBJ2-2): DGGITQSPKYLFRKEGQNVTLSCEQNLNHDAMYWYRQDPGQGLRLIYYSQIVNDFQKGDIAEGYSVSREKKESFPLTVTSAQKNPTAFYLCASSLRAGAFTPTGELFFGEGSRLTVL.

This clonotype has ten or more counts. The J gene is TRBJ1-5, the V gene TRBV10-3; 10 bases line up with TRBD1. The germline V gene has CDR1 ENHRY and CDR2 SYGVKD. Trimming cost V 10 bases and J 7 bases; bases outside gene matches: 10. The length of the CDR3 is 14 residues. CDR3 bases: TGTGCCACCTCGGAGGACAGGGGGTCCCAGCCCCAGCATTTT. It specifies CATSEDRGSQPQHF.

This clonotype was detected a few times. This rearrangement joins TRBV18 to TRBJ2-7; possible D gene TRBD2, 5 bases. CDR3 length equals 14 residues. Germline V gene sequence: CDR1 KGHSH, CDR2 LQKENI. V shed 3 bases and J shed 2 bases, with 11 bases lying between them. CDR3 region: CASSPGWGAYEQYF. Written as DNA, the CDR3 is TGTGCCAGCTCACCCGGTTGGGGAGCCTACGAGCAGTACTTC.

J is TRBJ2-3 and V is TRBV29-1; no definite D call. V shed 7 bases and J shed 5 bases, with 10 bases lying between them. Germline CDR1 and CDR2: SQVTM and ANQGSEA. This CDR3 comprises 11 residues. CDR3 DNA sequence: TGCAGCGGCCCCCAAGGAGATACGCAGTATTTT. It is translated as CSGPQGDTQYF.

This clonotype was counted ten times or more. V and J are TRBV25-1 and TRBJ1-2; 9 nucleotides match TRBD1. The CDR3 has 15 residues. The germline V gene has CDR1 MGHDK and CDR2 SYGVNS. After removal of 4 bases from V and 7 bases from J, the junction contained 10 bases not matched to a gene. CDR3 nucleotide sequence: TGTGCCAGCAGTGGGTTACAGGGGGCGGTTCTTGGCTACACCTTC. Translating it yields CASSGLQGAVLGYTF.

The rearrangement uses TRBV5-1 and TRBJ2-1; D assignment may be TRBD1 or TRBD2 (5 bases each). Germline values: CDR1 SGHRS, CDR2 YFSETQ. V dropped 4 bases and J dropped 8 bases, with 7 bases sitting between them. The CDR3 is made up of 11 amino acids. The CDR3 DNA reads TGCGCCAGCAGCGGGGGATATGAGCAGTTCTTC. The encoded protein is CASSGGYEQFF.

In this sample, this clonotype turned up many times. The chain carries TRBV12-3 or TRBV12-4 and TRBJ1-5; 7 bases match TRBD1. V gave up 7 bases and J gave up 0 bases; unmatched junction bases: 15. The CDR3 is made up of 18 amino acids. The DNA for the CDR3 is TGTGCCAGCAACCCCGGGACAGCGATAACCAATAGCAATCAGCCCCAGCATTTT. As protein: CASNPGTAITNSNQPQHF.